The clone carrying this T cell receptor (beta chain) has a single count. Its antigen is unidentified. Libraries were prepared by immunoSEQ multiplex PCR; TCRdb keeps only in-frame clonotypes and omits some of them. The sample records 100,000 or so clones, 90% to 95% being singletons. This sample stems from a study of siplizumab effects on memory and regulatory T cells. Study-level findings and limits: Tregs proliferating in siplizumab cultures lacked confirmation of their suppressive function.

Unmatched junction bases numbered 13, after V lost 1 base and J lost 8 bases. This CDR3 is built from 17 residues. Germline V gives CDR1 SGHRS, CDR2 YFSETQ. This chain uses TRBV5-1 with TRBJ1-4; 8 bases align to TRBD1. This receptor was taken from a human donor in good health. Sequenced: non-Treg CD4+ T cells sorted from blood. CDR3 sequence: CASSLNGWQGAREKLFF. CDR3 nucleotides: TGCGCCAGCAGCTTGAATGGTTGGCAGGGGGCTCGAGAAAAACTGTTTTTT.